This entry lists 32 T cell receptor beta chains sequenced from one sample in a study of radiotherapy plus CTLA-4 blockade in lung cancer. Here immunoSEQ multiplex PCR was the method, and the copy in TCRdb shows in-frame clones only, minus some. The table has some 49,000 clones, 70% to 90% seen once. The sample in question was peripheral blood, obtained from a patient treated with radiotherapy plus ipilimumab. Receptors were obtained from a human donor with non-small cell lung cancer whose response to radiotherapy plus ipilimumab could not be evaluated.

The chain employs TRBV29-1 and TRBJ2-1; TRBD2 aligns across 13 bases. The CDR3 is 13 residues long. Germline V lookup: CDR1 SQVTM, CDR2 ANQGSEA. Trimming at V came to 3 bases and at J to 12 bases, leaving 5 bases not matched to a gene. Here the CDR3 reads CSVDGLAGVGQFF. CDR3 bases: TGCAGCGTTGACGGACTAGCGGGAGTTGGGCAGTTCTTC.

V gene TRBV6-5 combines with J gene TRBJ1-2; D perhaps matches TRBD1 (5 bases). Germline assignment: CDR1 MNHEY and CDR2 SVGAGI. Trimming cost V 7 bases and J 2 bases, with 17 bases left between them. This CDR3 region has 15 residues. In DNA form, the CDR3 reads TGTGCCAGCACCCGGGGGTCCAAAGGGAACTATGGCTACACCTTC. Translation gives CASTRGSKGNYGYTF.

This rearrangement joins TRBV19 to TRBJ2-6; maybe TRBD2 (5 bases). This CDR3 is built from 16 residues. The V gene's germline CDR1 is LNHDA and CDR2 SQIVND (reference sequence). Trimming shortened V by 7 bases and J by 0 bases, and 13 bases separated the two germline ends. The DNA of the CDR3 is TGTGCCAGTACCCACCTCGGAGGCTCTGGGGCCAACGTCCTGACTTTC. Translated, it gives CASTHLGGSGANVLTF.

V gene TRBV7-9 combines with J gene TRBJ2-3, with 7 bases aligning to TRBD1. The V and J ends lost 8 bases and 4 bases, in that order; junction bases with no gene match: 12. CDR3 length equals 15 residues. Germline V gene lookup returns CDR1 SEHNR and CDR2 FQNEAQ (reference sequence). DNA of the CDR3: TGTGCCAGCCATTTAACAACAGGGGCAGCAGATACGCAGTATTTT. Translating gives CASHLTTGAADTQYF.

This sequence joins TRBV7-3 and TRBJ1-1; D is ambiguous. V gave up 0 bases and J gave up 2 bases, with 10 bases separating them. Germline V gene data show CDR1 as SGHTA and CDR2 as FQGTGA. The CDR3 spans 15 residues. This chain's CDR3 is CASSLTAHTNTEAFF. DNA for the CDR3: TGTGCCAGCAGCTTAACCGCCCACACCAACACTGAAGCTTTCTTT. Full variable domain (remainder filled in from reference TRBV7-3 and TRBJ1-1): GAGVSQTPSNKVTEKGKYVELRCDPISGHTALYWYRQSLGQGPEFLIYFQGTGAADDSGLPNDRFFAVRPEGSVSTLKIQRTERGDSAVYLCASSLTAHTNTEAFFGQGTRLTVV.

The DNA of the CDR3 is TGTGCCAGTAGTCCCTCTCCACAGGGGGGAGAAAGGCAGCCCCAGCATTTT. Encoded protein: CASSPSPQGGERQPQHF. V usage is TRBV19 and J usage is TRBJ1-5; 8 bases fit TRBD1. Germline trimming cut 5 bases from V and 7 bases from J; bases unmatched to any gene: 16. Germline V CDR1 and CDR2: LNHDA, SQIVND (reference sequence). The CDR3 contains 17 residues.

This chain links TRBV13 with TRBJ1-2, with 8 bases matching TRBD1. The CDR3 has 14 residues. The V segment lost 3 bases and the J segment 4 bases; nucleotides outside the gene matches: 4. The germline CDR1 and CDR2 sequences are PRHDT and FYEKMQ (reference sequence). CDR3 DNA sequence: TGTGCCAGCAGCTTCAGGGGGCATAGCTATGGCTACACCTTC. It specifies CASSFRGHSYGYTF.

The V and J genes are TRBV6-6 and TRBJ2-7, with a possible D match to TRBD1 (6 bases). Germline V CDR1 and CDR2: MNHNY, SVGAGI (reference sequence). This CDR3 comprises 13 residues. V was cut by 5 bases and J by 3 bases, with 11 bases left in between. The CDR3 nucleotides are TGTGCCAGCAGTCCCGCCAGGGGCTACGAGCAGTACTTC. Its translation: CASSPARGYEQYF.

The V and J genes are TRBV6-5 and TRBJ1-2; TRBD1 agrees at 8 bases. With V trimmed by 6 bases and J by 2 bases, 8 bases remained unmatched. This CDR3 has 15 amino acids. Germline CDR1 is MNHEY and CDR2 is SVGAGI. CDR3 DNA: TGTGCCAGCAGATTTGACAGGGGTGACAACTATGGCTACACCTTC. Its translation is CASRFDRGDNYGYTF.

This sequence joins TRBV30 and TRBJ1-1; a weak D match, TRBD1 (5 bases). The V end lost 5 bases, the J end lost 5 bases, and 9 bases lay between the germline ends. Germline V lookup: CDR1 GTSNPN, CDR2 SVGIG (reference sequence). This CDR3 region has 11 residues. This chain's CDR3 is CAWGGGTEAFF. The CDR3 nucleotides read TGTGCCTGGGGCGGGGGGACTGAAGCTTTCTTT.

The V call is TRBV6-6, the J call TRBJ1-2, with 9 bases fitting TRBD1. Germline V CDR1 and CDR2: MNHNY, SVGAGI (reference sequence). Trimming cost V 6 bases and J 6 bases; bases outside gene matches: 8. This CDR3 is 14 amino acids long. CDR3 in DNA: TGTGCCAGCAGAGGTCCGGGACAGGGTGATGGCTACACCTTC. It codes for CASRGPGQGDGYTF.

This clone came up a few times. The genes are TRBV2 and TRBJ1-1; 12 bases fit TRBD1. CDR1 and CDR2 (germline): SNHLY, FYNNEI. J gave up 1 base and V 5 bases, and 2 bases lay outside the gene matches. The CDR3 spans 15 residues. In DNA, the CDR3 is TGTGCCAGCAGTTGGGACAGGGGGCGGAACACTGAAGCTTTCTTT. Amino acids: CASSWDRGRNTEAFF.

The gene calls are TRBV19 and TRBJ1-1; 7 bases line up with TRBD1. The CDR3 contains 15 residues. Germline assignment: CDR1 LNHDA and CDR2 SQIVND (reference sequence). V shed 4 bases, J shed 2 bases, and the junction held 7 bases outside the gene matches. In DNA form, the CDR3 reads TGTGCCAGTAGTAAACAGGGGAAGGGAAACACTGAAGCTTTCTTT. Protein product: CASSKQGKGNTEAFF.

The chain uses TRBV27 and TRBJ2-7; 10 positions match TRBD2. CDR1 is MNHEY, CDR2 SMNVEV, per germline (reference sequence). Trimming removed 0 bases from V and 4 bases from J; junction bases left unmatched: 6. The CDR3 extends over 16 amino acids. The CDR3 bases are TGTGCCAGCAGTTTATCCCCAGCGGGAGGGCCGTACGAGCAGTACTTC. It is translated as CASSLSPAGGPYEQYF.

The chain carries TRBV28 and TRBJ2-3; 10 nucleotides align to TRBD2. Germline CDR1 MDHEN, CDR2 SYDVKM. The CDR3 runs 17 residues. The trim removed 5 bases at V and 4 bases at J, leaving 12 bases unmatched. The CDR3: CASSILGLAEAADTQYF. CDR3 in DNA: TGTGCCAGCAGTATCCTCGGACTAGCGGAAGCGGCAGATACGCAGTATTTT.

The V call is TRBV6-5, the J call TRBJ2-5, with D perhaps matching TRBD2 (6 bases). V was pared by 6 bases and J by 4 bases, with 12 bases between. CDR3 length equals 13 residues. Per germline, CDR1 MNHEY and CDR2 SVGAGI. In nucleotides, the CDR3 is TGTGCCAGCAGCCCGGGGGTTCCAGAGACCCAGTACTTC. It translates to CASSPGVPETQYF.

The J gene is TRBJ1-2, the V gene TRBV30; TRBD1 matches 7 bases. The CDR3 length is 12 residues. The germline gives CDR1 GTSNPN, CDR2 SVGIG (reference sequence). Losses at the gene ends were 1 base for V and 8 bases for J; bases not matched to a gene: 4. The CDR3 nucleotides read TGTGCCTGGAGTGAGGGGGCAGGAGGCTACACCTTC. Protein sequence: CAWSEGAGGYTF.

The genes are TRBV29-1 and TRBJ2-7; D perhaps matches TRBD2 (6 bases). The germline V gene has CDR1 SQVTM and CDR2 ANQGSEA. Trimming removed 8 bases at V and 2 bases at J, with 22 bases between. The CDR3 is 15 residues long. The CDR3 reads CSSPPRGRWTYEQYF. The DNA of the CDR3 is TGCAGCTCTCCTCCTCGGGGGAGATGGACCTACGAGCAGTACTTC.

This clone appeared a single time. This chain uses TRBV27 with TRBJ2-3; 9 bases are a match to TRBD2. From germline, CDR1 is MNHEY and CDR2 SMNVEV (reference sequence). V was pared by 0 bases and J by 2 bases, with 18 bases of the junction left unmatched. The CDR3 length is 21 residues. The CDR3 protein is CASSLSGWVPPSGTPTDTQYF. The CDR3 DNA sequence: TGTGCCAGCAGTTTATCGGGTTGGGTTCCCCCTAGCGGGACCCCCACAGATACGCAGTATTTT.

The gene calls are TRBV11-2 and TRBJ2-5, with TRBD2 as a possible D gene (6 bases). The CDR3 loop spans 13 amino acids. Germline V gene lookup returns CDR1 SGHAT and CDR2 FQNNGV. Trimming left V 3 bases short and J 5 bases short, with 10 bases between. The CDR3 loop reads CASSFQGGETQYF. CDR3 bases: TGTGCCAGCAGCTTTCAGGGAGGCGAGACCCAGTACTTC.

The V and J genes are TRBV7-6 and TRBJ2-1; 11 bases agree with TRBD2. Per germline, CDR1 SGHVS and CDR2 FNYEAQ. V shed 5 bases, J shed 4 bases, and the junction held 10 bases outside the gene matches. CDR3 length: 17 residues. For the CDR3, the DNA is TGTGCCAGCAGCAATAGTGGGACTAGCGGAGGGTACAATGAGCAGTTCTTC. It translates to CASSNSGTSGGYNEQFF.

V is TRBV5-6 and J is TRBJ2-7; TRBD1 agrees at 9 bases. The germline V gene has CDR1 SGHDT and CDR2 YYEEEE. This CDR3 spans 14 amino acids. V lost 2 bases, J lost 3 bases, and 3 bases stayed unmatched. CDR3 sequence reads: CASSLGQGSYEQYF. In DNA form, the CDR3 reads TGTGCCAGCAGCTTAGGACAGGGGAGCTACGAGCAGTACTTC.

The V gene is TRBV4-3, the J gene TRBJ2-3; 11 bases agree with TRBD2. The junction had 6 bases not matched to a gene; V was cut back by 1 base and J by 3 bases. The CDR3 has 17 amino acids. Germline assignment: CDR1 LGHNA and CDR2 YSLEER. For the CDR3, the DNA is TGCGCCAGCAGCCAAGCGACTAGCGGGACTTTTACAGATACGCAGTATTTT. This codes for CASSQATSGTFTDTQYF.

The chain is built from TRBV7-2 and TRBJ1-2, with a possible D match to TRBD1 (5 bases). V dropped 1 base and J dropped 5 bases, with 14 bases sitting between them. The germline gives CDR1 SGHTA, CDR2 FQGNSA. The CDR3 spans 15 residues. CDR3 in amino acids: CASSLDRRGTYGYTF. The CDR3 nucleotides are TGTGCCAGCAGCTTAGACCGACGGGGGACTTATGGCTACACCTTC.

This clone has more than one count but fewer than ten. The chain joins TRBV29-1 to TRBJ2-1; the match to TRBD1 covers 7 bases. Germline CDR1 is SQVTM and CDR2 is ANQGSEA. CDR3 length: 11 amino acids. V gave up 2 bases and J gave up 13 bases; unmatched junction bases: 5. For the CDR3, the DNA is TGCAGCGTTGAAAGGGGGACAGAACAGTTCTTC. Its protein is CSVERGTEQFF.

The rearrangement joins TRBV4-1 to TRBJ2-7; tentative D call: TRBD1 (5 bases). Germline V gene sequence: CDR1 MGHRA, CDR2 YSYEKL. Deletions cut 8 bases from V and 4 bases from J, with 15 bases between. There are 13 residues in the CDR3. In DNA, the CDR3 is TGCGCCAGCTTGGGGCCAGAAGGTTACGAGCAGTACTTC. Its translation: CASLGPEGYEQYF.

As for this clone: The junction and the germline gene differ at one end; a read error may be behind it. CDR3 residues: CASRPLGRYEQYF. The CDR3 nucleotides read TGTGCTAGCAGACCATTGGGCCGTTACGAGCAGTACTTC. The chain recombines TRBV7-7 with TRBJ2-7; D is uncertain. This CDR3 has 13 residues. The V gene's germline CDR1 is SSHAT and CDR2 FNYEAQ (reference sequence).

The rearrangement joins TRBV5-6 to TRBJ2-7; 12 bases map to TRBD2. Per the germline V gene, CDR1 is SGHDT and CDR2 is YYEEEE. This CDR3 is built from 15 residues. V shed 3 bases and J 4 bases; nucleotides not matched to a gene: 5. CDR3 DNA sequence: TGTGCCAGCAGCTCAACGACTAGCGGGAGTTACGAGCAGTACTTC. Residues: CASSSTTSGSYEQYF.

The CDR3 coding sequence is TGCGCCAGCAGCTTGGTCGTAGGGACAGGGAACGAGCAGTACTTC. Its translation: CASSLVVGTGNEQYF. V is TRBV5-1 and J is TRBJ2-7, with TRBD1 identical over 9 bases. Germline V gives CDR1 SGHRS, CDR2 YFSETQ. This CDR3 has 15 residues. The V segment lost 0 bases and the J segment 5 bases; nucleotides outside the gene matches: 6.

The rearrangement uses TRBV5-1 and TRBJ1-1; D ambiguous. CDR1 SGHRS and CDR2 YFSETQ come from the germline V gene. The CDR3 has 13 residues. The V end was cut by 0 bases, the J end by 1 base, with 4 bases between. The CDR3 sequence: CASSLDRNTEAFF. The CDR3 bases are TGCGCCAGCAGCTTGGACAGGAACACTGAAGCTTTCTTT.

The gene calls are TRBV6-5 and TRBJ2-7; D might be TRBD1 (7 bases). Germline values: CDR1 MNHEY, CDR2 SVGAGI. Trimming took 7 bases from V and 6 from J, leaving 10 bases between them. The CDR3 length is 11 residues. CDR3 loop: CASTQGGEQYF. The CDR3 DNA follows: TGTGCCAGCACCCAGGGGGGCGAGCAGTACTTC.

In regard to this clone: Other nucleotide sequences in the sample specify the same CDR3. The DNA for the CDR3 is TGTGCCAGCAGCCAAGATCGGGACAGGGAGACTGAAGCTTTCTTT. This sequence encodes CASSQDRDRETEAFF. The chain combines TRBV4-2 with TRBJ1-1; 9 positions match TRBD1. The CDR3 has 15 residues. Germline CDR1 and CDR2: LGHNA and YNFKEQ. Trimming took 0 bases from V and 5 from J; bases not matched to a gene: 4.